This is a list of T cell receptor beta chains from one sample in a study of blood T cell repertoires in COVID-19. Generated by immunoSEQ multiplex PCR, the TCRdb table keeps only in-frame clones and is missing some. Of some 86,000 clones listed, approximately 87% are singletons. The sequencing sample was made of peripheral blood. The receptor source for this set is a woman in her sixties or seventies with acute or convalescent COVID-19. The CDR3 runs from the conserved cysteine through the conserved F or W. The D gene is left open where the match is weak. Clone sizes are given selectively: once, few, many, or a class where the clone is expanded.

clone_size	d_call	cdr3_length	v_call	j_call	cdr3_aa	cdr3_nt
-	TRBD1	15	TRBV5-1	TRBJ1-1	CASSGTTGGNTEAFF	TGCGCCAGCAGCGGGACGACAGGGGGCAACACTGAAGCTTTCTTT
few	TRBD1	15	TRBV19	TRBJ1-6	CASSPSGTENSPLHF	TGTGCCAGTAGTCCTTCCGGGACAGAAAATTCACCCCTCCACTTT
-	TRBD2	16	TRBV7-9	TRBJ2-1	CASSSPRDYSYNEQFF	TGTGCCAGCAGTTCTCCCCGGGACTACTCCTACAATGAGCAGTTCTTC
-	TRBD1	16	TRBV9	TRBJ2-3	CASSVNRDRVTDTQYF	TGTGCCAGCAGCGTGAACCGGGACAGGGTAACAGATACGCAGTATTTT
-	-	15	TRBV7-2	TRBJ1-1	CASSLDWPGQAEAFF	TGTGCCAGCAGCTTAGATTGGCCAGGGCAGGCTGAAGCTTTCTTT
-	TRBD1	12	TRBV6-5	TRBJ1-1	CATATGGPEAFF	TGTGCCACCGCAACAGGGGGCCCTGAAGCTTTCTTT
once	-	16	TRBV25-1	TRBJ1-2	CASSESGSSFNYGYTF	TGTGCCAGCAGTGAATCAGGATCCTCCTTTAACTATGGCTACACCTTC
-	TRBD1	16	TRBV28	TRBJ1-4	CASSLNTGQINEKLFF	TGTGCCAGCAGTCTAAACACGGGACAGATAAATGAAAAACTGTTTTTT
-	TRBD1	15	TRBV5-6	TRBJ2-5	CASIRIDRAQETQYF	TGTGCCAGCATCCGTATCGACAGGGCCCAAGAGACCCAGTACTTC
-	TRBD1	17	TRBV18	TRBJ1-1	CASQRSSGGGMNTEAFF	TGTGCCAGCCAGAGAAGTAGTGGAGGGGGCATGAACACTGAAGCTTTCTTT
-	-	13	TRBV27	TRBJ1-1	CASTATWNTEAFF	TGTGCCAGCACCGCCACTTGGAACACTGAAGCTTTCTTT
-	-	14	TRBV28	TRBJ1-1	CASSLRTVLPEAFF	TGTGCCAGCAGTCTCCGGACAGTTCTGCCTGAAGCTTTCTTT
-	-	13	TRBV5-1	TRBJ2-2	CASSLVLTGELFF	TGCGCCAGCAGCTTGGTCCTTACCGGGGAGCTGTTTTTT
-	TRBD2	15	TRBV30	TRBJ2-1	CACGLAGELYNEQFF	TGTGCCTGTGGACTAGCGGGAGAACTATACAATGAGCAGTTCTTC
-	-	14	TRBV6-5	TRBJ1-6	CASRGANYNSPLHF	TGTGCCAGCAGAGGGGCTAACTATAATTCACCCCTCCACTTT
-	-	15	TRBV9	TRBJ2-5	CASSVGAGNQETQYF	TGTGCCAGCAGCGTAGGCGCAGGGAACCAAGAGACCCAGTACTTC
-	-	14	TRBV27	TRBJ1-3	CASSARGNGNTIYF	TGTGCCAGCAGTGCCAGGGGTAACGGAAACACCATATATTTT
-	-	15	TRBV3-1/TRBV3-2	TRBJ1-1	CASSQSPGVYTEAFF	TGTGCCAGCAGCCAATCGCCGGGAGTTTATACTGAAGCTTTCTTT
-	TRBD2	16	TRBV5-5	TRBJ2-2	CASSFNSGVLVGELFF	TGTGCCAGCAGCTTTAATAGCGGGGTTTTAGTCGGGGAGCTGTTTTTT
-	TRBD1	14	TRBV27	TRBJ2-2	CASFRGYGTGELFF	TGTGCCAGTTTCAGGGGGTACGGGACCGGGGAGCTGTTTTTT
-	TRBD2	20	TRBV11-3	TRBJ2-3	CASSRRQGGTSGPAEDTQYF	TGTGCCAGCAGCCGACGACAGGGGGGGACTAGCGGGCCAGCTGAGGATACGCAGTATTTT
few	-	16	TRBV7-9	TRBJ2-5	CASSLVPGPPQETQYF	TGTGCCAGCAGCTTAGTTCCGGGTCCACCCCAAGAGACCCAGTACTTC
-	TRBD2	17	TRBV3-1/TRBV3-2	TRBJ2-2	CASRVRTSGGNTGELFF	TGTGCCAGCAGGGTAAGGACTAGCGGGGGGAACACCGGGGAGCTGTTTTTT
-	-	16	TRBV11-3	TRBJ2-1	CASSLDTPVRGNEQFF	TGTGCCAGCAGCTTAGATACCCCCGTTCGGGGGAATGAGCAGTTCTTC
-	-	17	TRBV7-9	TRBJ1-4	CASSLFRENWVNEKLFF	TGTGCCAGCAGCCTTTTCCGGGAGAATTGGGTGAATGAAAAACTGTTTTTT
-	TRBD1	16	TRBV13	TRBJ2-5	CASSFPDETGKETQYF	TGTGCCAGCAGCTTCCCGGACGAGACAGGGAAGGAGACCCAGTACTTC
-	-	13	TRBV25-1	TRBJ2-1	CASSGGWGAEQFF	TGTGCCAGCAGTGGTGGATGGGGCGCTGAGCAGTTCTTC
-	-	13	TRBV2	TRBJ2-5	CASSDAAVETQYF	TGTGCCAGCAGTGACGCGGCGGTAGAGACCCAGTACTTC
-	-	13	TRBV6-2/TRBV6-3	TRBJ1-2	CASSEQGSYGYTF	TGTGCCAGCAGCGAACAGGGATCCTATGGCTACACCTTC